What follows are 31 T cell receptor beta chains derived from one specimen sequenced in a study of T cells in Graves' hyperthyroidism and ophthalmopathy. It was RNA transcripts that yielded the amplified TCR beta CDR3 regions. The HTBI primer set was used in a first-round RT-PCR of the TCR CDR3. TCRdb passed the multiplex PCR reads through MiXCR, listing each CDR3 protein once. The sample includes about 360,000 distinct CDR3 sequences, roughly 13% of them seen just once. The sample consisted of blood. Every receptor here comes from a woman younger than 35 with Graves' hyperthyroidism.

This clonotype was counted at least ten times. The CDR3 region has the DNA TGCAGTGCTAGACGGATAGCGGGGGGGACACCGGGGGAGCTGTTTTTT. Encoded protein: CSARRIAGGTPGELFF. V gene TRBV20-1 combines with J gene TRBJ2-2; 11 bases fit TRBD2. V lost 2 bases to trimming and J lost 8 bases; unmatched junction nucleotides: 10. This CDR3 is built from 16 residues. CDR1 is DFQATT and CDR2 is SNEGSKA in the germline V gene (reference sequence).

A word on this clonotype: A much larger clonotype is one base distant, so this may be a read error. J is TRBJ2-1 and V is TRBV10-3, with D tentatively TRBD2 (5 bases). The V end was cut by 3 bases, the J end by 8 bases, with 17 bases between. Germline V gene sequence: CDR1 ENHRY, CDR2 SYGVKD. This CDR3 has 15 amino acids. This CDR3 is CAISDFSGLLDEQFF. The CDR3 DNA is TGTGCCATCAGTGACTTCAGCGGACTTTTGGATGAGCAGTTCTTC.

This clonotype was seen ten or more times. The CDR3 here is CSVDARGQQETQYF. CDR3 coding DNA: TGCAGCGTTGACGCCAGGGGGCAACAAGAGACCCAGTACTTC. The rearrangement joins TRBV29-1 to TRBJ2-5; 8 nucleotides match TRBD1. This CDR3 has 14 amino acids. V lost 3 bases to trimming and J lost 2 bases; unmatched junction nucleotides: 5. Per germline, CDR1 SQVTM and CDR2 ANQGSEA.

This clonotype was counted at least ten times. The V call is TRBV20-1, the J call TRBJ2-5, with 8 positions matching TRBD1. V dropped 1 base and J dropped 1; count of bases not matched to a gene: 8. Germline V gene lookup returns CDR1 DFQATT and CDR2 SNEGSKA (reference sequence). There are 16 residues in the CDR3. CDR3 in amino acids: CSARGWTGFLQETQYF. CDR3 DNA sequence: TGCAGTGCTAGAGGGTGGACAGGGTTCCTCCAAGAGACCCAGTACTTC.

This clonotype was observed a handful of times. V and J are TRBV5-6 and TRBJ1-2; D ambiguous. V shed 2 bases and J shed 8 bases, with 28 bases lying between them. The CDR3 runs 18 residues. Germline values: CDR1 SGHDT, CDR2 YYEEEE. CDR3 DNA: TGTGCCAGCAGCTTCGCCGTGGCGCCACCGGCGTCAAGCGGGGGCTACACCTTC. This gives the protein CASSFAVAPPASSGGYTF.

There are many counts of this clonotype. The chain employs TRBV7-3 and TRBJ2-3, with no clear D. Germline CDR1 SGHTA, CDR2 FQGTGA. Trimming shortened V by 4 bases and J by 4 bases, and 9 bases separated the two germline ends. The CDR3 extends over 13 amino acids. Here the CDR3 reads CASSSLGSDTQYF. The CDR3 DNA follows: TGTGCCAGCAGCTCTTTAGGGTCAGATACGCAGTATTTT.

The chain joins TRBV9 to TRBJ2-5; 10 bases map to TRBD1. Germline V gene lookup returns CDR1 SGDLS and CDR2 YYNGEE. J lost 5 bases, V lost 4 bases, and 11 bases had no gene match. This CDR3 region has 16 residues. The chain's CDR3 is CASSTKWDRGRETQYF. Here the CDR3 DNA reads TGTGCCAGCAGCACAAAATGGGACAGGGGTAGGGAGACCCAGTACTTC.

This clonotype has at least ten counts. The chain couples TRBV20-1 to TRBJ1-1; D call uncertain. V dropped 6 bases and J dropped 3 bases, with 14 bases sitting between them. Germline V gene lookup returns CDR1 DFQATT and CDR2 SNEGSKA (reference sequence). CDR3 length equals 13 residues. The CDR3 region is CSAHTPADTEAFF. The CDR3 DNA reads as TGCAGTGCCCATACGCCGGCGGACACTGAAGCTTTCTTT.

This clonotype appeared many times. The gene calls are TRBV28 and TRBJ1-6, with no clear D. The V gene's germline CDR1 is MDHEN and CDR2 SYDVKM. This CDR3 region has 15 residues. The V end was cut by 5 bases, the J end by 6 bases, with 14 bases between. CDR3 coding DNA: TGTGCCAGCAGTCTTAGCGACCTGATTAATTCACCCCTCCACTTT. This sequence encodes CASSLSDLINSPLHF.

Ten or more counts support this clonotype. This chain uses TRBV10-3 with TRBJ2-7, with 11 bases identical to TRBD2. V trimming: 4 bases; J trimming: 5 bases; junction bases outside the gene matches: 7. Germline-derived CDR1 and CDR2 are ENHRY and SYGVKD. This CDR3 comprises 15 residues. The CDR3 bases are TGTGCCATCAGTGCGTTTAGCGGGAGGGCCGACGAGCAGTACTTC. Amino acids: CAISAFSGRADEQYF.

This clonotype appeared many times. V is TRBV6-1 and J is TRBJ1-2, with D possibly TRBD1 on 5 matching bases. Germline V gene sequence: CDR1 MNHNS, CDR2 SASEGT. CDR3 length: 15 amino acids. Deletions cut 2 bases from V and 4 bases from J, with 14 bases between. This CDR3 reads CASSERGPPSYGYTF. Here the CDR3 DNA reads TGTGCCAGCAGTGAAAGGGGCCCTCCAAGCTATGGCTACACCTTC.

The chain carries TRBV7-9 and TRBJ1-1, with 11 bases that match TRBD1. The germline gives CDR1 SEHNR, CDR2 FQNEAQ (reference sequence). With V trimmed by 7 bases and J by 4 bases, 5 bases remained unmatched. This CDR3 is 14 amino acids long. The CDR3: CASIRTGGRTEAFF. The DNA for the CDR3 is TGTGCCAGCATCCGGACAGGGGGCCGCACTGAAGCTTTCTTT.

This clonotype was observed at least ten times. The rearrangement joins TRBV7-3 to TRBJ2-7; a weak D match, TRBD2 (5 bases). The CDR3 loop spans 14 amino acids. The V and J ends lost 3 bases and 0 bases respectively, with 9 bases between them. The germline gives CDR1 SGHTA, CDR2 FQGTGA. The CDR3 coding sequence is TGTGCCAGCAGCTTGTCCGGGGTCTCCTACGAGCAGTACTTC. This gives the protein CASSLSGVSYEQYF.

Worth noting for this clonotype: It may be a read error: a sequence one base away is much more abundant. The chain links TRBV20-1 to TRBJ1-4; possible D gene TRBD1, 6 bases. This CDR3 spans 15 amino acids. The germline V gene encodes CDR1 DFQATT and CDR2 SNEGSKA (reference sequence). CDR3 DNA sequence: TGCAGTGCTAGTGGGGGGCAGGCCCAAAATGATAAACTGTTTTTT. This translates into CSASGGQAQNDKLFF.

This clonotype showed up many times. The CDR3 nucleotides are TGTGCCAGCTCACCTCTTCAGGGGGCAAAGAACACTGAAGCTTTCTTT. Its protein product is CASSPLQGAKNTEAFF. This rearrangement joins TRBV18 to TRBJ1-1; 8 bases match TRBD1. This CDR3 has 16 residues. The germline gives CDR1 KGHSH, CDR2 LQKENI. After removal of 3 bases from V and 1 base from J, the junction contained 7 bases not matched to a gene.

The chain is built from TRBV5-1 and TRBJ2-7; maybe TRBD2 (6 bases). Trimming shortened V by 4 bases and J by 0 bases, and 14 bases separated the two germline ends. The CDR3 loop spans 15 amino acids. Germline V gene data show CDR1 as SGHRS and CDR2 as YFSETQ. As DNA, the CDR3 is TGCGCCAGCAGCCCCCGACCGACTAGCTCCTACGAGCAGTACTTC. The encoded protein is CASSPRPTSSYEQYF.

This clonotype was recorded many times. This rearrangement joins TRBV24-1 to TRBJ1-5; a weak D match, TRBD1 (5 bases). The V gene's germline CDR1 is KGHDR and CDR2 SFDVKD. The CDR3 consists of 18 residues. Between the trimmed V and J ends, which lost 3 bases and 0 bases, there was a span of 17 bases. CDR3 in DNA: TGTGCCACCAGTGATACGGCGGGAGACAGCCTTAGCAATCAGCCCCAGCATTTT. This codes for CATSDTAGDSLSNQPQHF.

This chain connects TRBV6-9 to TRBJ2-7; D possibly corresponds to TRBD1 (6 bases). The CDR3 runs 16 residues. CDR1 and CDR2 (germline): MNHGY, SVAAGI. V lost 3 bases, J lost 4 bases, and 19 bases lay in between. The CDR3 coding sequence is TGTGCCAGCAGTTACGGGCCCGGGACACGGACGTACGAGCAGTACTTC. Its protein is CASSYGPGTRTYEQYF.

This clonotype was detected many times. The chain carries TRBV28 and TRBJ2-2, with a weak D call TRBD2 (6 bases). The ends were cut back, 3 bases at V and 1 base at J, with 6 bases in the middle. Germline CDR1 and CDR2: MDHEN and SYDVKM. CDR3 length equals 14 residues. This CDR3 is CASSFGGNTGELFF. CDR3 coding DNA: TGTGCCAGCAGTTTCGGGGGGAACACCGGGGAGCTGTTTTTT.

The chain uses TRBV24-1 and TRBJ2-1; D unresolved. Trimming removed 4 bases at V and 5 bases at J, with 8 bases between. CDR1 KGHDR and CDR2 SFDVKD come from the germline V gene. This CDR3 is 13 amino acids long. CDR3 bases: TGTGCCACCAGTGAATCCTGGCACAATGAGCAGTTCTTC. Amino acid sequence: CATSESWHNEQFF.

This clonotype was observed many times. CDR3 in amino acids: CATTLGGTETQYF. CDR3 DNA sequence: TGTGCCACCACTCTTGGAGGGACAGAGACCCAGTACTTC. The gene calls are TRBV15 and TRBJ2-5, with D possibly being TRBD2 (6 bases). Per germline, CDR1 LNHNV and CDR2 YYDKDF (reference sequence). This CDR3 contains 13 residues. V lost 7 bases and J lost 4, with 13 bases in between.

This clonotype was seen ten or more times. The chain links TRBV24-1 to TRBJ2-3; unclear D gene. The CDR3 is made up of 12 amino acids. Trimming cost V 1 base and J 3 bases, with 1 base left between them. Per germline, CDR1 KGHDR and CDR2 SFDVKD. The CDR3 reads CATSDFTDTQYF. CDR3 nucleotide sequence: TGTGCCACCAGTGATTTTACAGATACGCAGTATTTT.

This clonotype was counted between two and nine times. The CDR3 sequence is CASSLDFGVSTEAFF. The CDR3 nucleotides read TGTGCCAGCAGCTTGGACTTTGGGGTTAGTACTGAAGCTTTCTTT. The V gene is TRBV5-4, the J gene TRBJ1-1; no definite D call. Germline CDR1 reads SGHNT; CDR2 reads YYREEE (reference sequence). Trimming took 0 bases from V and 5 from J, leaving 14 bases between them. The CDR3 totals 15 residues.

This clonotype occurred a few times. The chain couples TRBV7-2 to TRBJ2-7; D is perhaps TRBD2 (7 bases). V lost 5 bases and J lost 2, with 19 bases in between. The germline V gene has CDR1 SGHTA and CDR2 FQGNSA. The CDR3 extends over 16 amino acids. CDR3 nucleotides: TGTGCCAGCAGCATTGGGGGGGGGGGGGCCCCCTACGAGCAGTACTTC. Its translation is CASSIGGGGAPYEQYF.

The sample holds many counts of this clonotype. V gene TRBV14 combines with J gene TRBJ2-7; 16 positions match TRBD2. The CDR3 consists of 18 residues. V was pared by 6 bases and J by 2 bases, with 10 bases of the junction left unmatched. CDR1 is SGHDN and CDR2 is FVKESK in the germline V gene. The CDR3 here is CASSSYGTSGRATYEQYF. The CDR3 DNA reads as TGTGCCAGCAGTTCTTACGGGACTAGCGGGAGGGCTACCTACGAGCAGTACTTC.

This clonotype came up many times. This chain joins TRBV13 and TRBJ1-2, with D possibly TRBD1 on 6 matching bases. CDR1 and CDR2 (germline): PRHDT, FYEKMQ (reference sequence). Trimming left V 4 bases short and J 5 bases short, with 14 bases between. This CDR3 contains 14 residues. This chain's CDR3 is CASSSRGWTYGYTF. CDR3 nucleotides: TGTGCCAGCAGCTCCAGGGGCTGGACATATGGCTACACCTTC.

This clonotype was seen ten or more times. The genes are TRBV3-1 and TRBJ2-1; 10 positions agree with TRBD2. The CDR3 spans 15 residues. V shed 4 bases and J 9 bases; nucleotides not matched to a gene: 9. Germline CDR1 reads LGHDT; CDR2 reads YNNKEL (reference sequence). The CDR3 loop is CASSRSGRGGSEQFF. The CDR3 DNA is TGTGCCAGCAGCCGGAGCGGGAGGGGGGGAAGTGAGCAGTTCTTC.

This clonotype was seen more than once but under ten times. The gene calls are TRBV2 and TRBJ2-7; D is unclear. The CDR3 is 13 residues long. V shed 6 bases and J shed 3 bases, with 12 bases lying between them. Germline V gene data show CDR1 as SNHLY and CDR2 as FYNNEI. In DNA, the CDR3 is TGTGCCAGCAGGACCCTCGCCCTCTACGAGCAGTACTTC. Protein product: CASRTLALYEQYF.

The table lists this clonotype with many counts. In DNA, the CDR3 is TGTGCCAGCAGTCTGCAAGGGCTTAATTCACCCCTCCACTTT. It encodes CASSLQGLNSPLHF. V gene TRBV9 combines with J gene TRBJ1-6; D is unresolved. This CDR3 is 14 amino acids long. Trimming removed 5 bases from V and 6 bases from J, with 12 bases in between. CDR1 is SGDLS, CDR2 YYNGEE, per germline.

This clonotype was seen many times. V gene TRBV29-1 combines with J gene TRBJ2-1; tentative D call: TRBD2 (5 bases). The CDR3 is made up of 12 amino acids. V shed 7 bases and J shed 2 bases, with 9 bases lying between them. Germline V gene sequence: CDR1 SQVTM, CDR2 ANQGSEA. CDR3 sequence: CSATGTYNEQFF. The CDR3 DNA sequence: TGCAGCGCCACGGGAACCTACAATGAGCAGTTCTTC.

This clonotype showed up many times. The chain employs TRBV5-1 and TRBJ1-4, with 9 bases fitting TRBD1. The J segment lost 2 bases and the V segment lost 4 bases, leaving 9 bases of the junction unmatched. Germline values: CDR1 SGHRS, CDR2 YFSETQ. CDR3 length equals 17 residues. The CDR3 region is CASSKSWDRVTNEKLFF. The CDR3 DNA reads as TGCGCCAGCAGCAAATCGTGGGACAGGGTGACTAATGAAAAACTGTTTTTT.